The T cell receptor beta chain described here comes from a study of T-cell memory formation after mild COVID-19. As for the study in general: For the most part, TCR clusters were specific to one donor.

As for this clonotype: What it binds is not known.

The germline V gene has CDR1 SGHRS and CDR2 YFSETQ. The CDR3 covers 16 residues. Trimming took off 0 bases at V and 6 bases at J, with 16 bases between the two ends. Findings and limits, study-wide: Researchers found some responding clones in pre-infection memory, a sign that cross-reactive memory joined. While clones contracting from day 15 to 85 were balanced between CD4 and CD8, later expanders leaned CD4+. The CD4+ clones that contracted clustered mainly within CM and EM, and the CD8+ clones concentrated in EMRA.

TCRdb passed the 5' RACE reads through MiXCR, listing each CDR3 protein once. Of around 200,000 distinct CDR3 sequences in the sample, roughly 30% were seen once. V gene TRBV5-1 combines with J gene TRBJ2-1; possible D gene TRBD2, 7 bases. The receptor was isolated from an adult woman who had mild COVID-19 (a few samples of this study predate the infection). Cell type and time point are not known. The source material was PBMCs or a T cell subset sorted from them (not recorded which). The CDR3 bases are TGCGCCAGCAGCTTGGGCTGGGGGCGGGAGAGCAATGAGCAGTTCTTC. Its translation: CASSLGWGRESNEQFF.